This T cell receptor beta chain originates from a study of regulatory T cells in long-lasting Graves disease (dated by TCRdb to the early 2020s). Broadly, across the study: Antithyroid drugs had been taken for less than 3 months by newly diagnosed Graves' disease patients. Persistent Graves' disease patients were compared with newly diagnosed Graves' disease patients by peripheral blood TCR sequencing and RNA sequencing. The study was registered as a clinical trial and conducted in China. A total of about 33 samples underwent TCR sequencing: about 13 from persistent and around 20 from newly diagnosed Graves' disease patients.

The research as a whole found: Sequencing and analysis were limited to the TCR beta chain. Patients with persistent disease shared more public clonotypes (about 3,000) than newly diagnosed patients did (966). TRBV28, TRBJ1-2 and TRBJ2-5 were preferentially used in persistent disease, while TRBV20-1 and TRBJ2-1 were favored in newly diagnosed disease. Only peripheral blood was studied, because thyroid tissue, the primary lesion, was inaccessible. Compared with newly diagnosed patients, patients with persistent Graves' disease had lower TCR Shannon entropy and fewer highly expanded clones, which suggests clonal expansion. The authors noted that the small sample size was a limitation that may lower accuracy.

Trimming takes 6 bases off V and 6 bases off J; junction bases not matched to a gene: 6. The CDR3 sequence holds 14 residues, the cysteine and phenylalanine included. The entry retains the CDR3 DNA only, 42 bases that are in frame from base 1. Sequences MNHNS (CDR1) and SASEGT (CDR2) are obtained from the germline V gene. The intended sense of this specimen's time point label: newly diagnosed GD, antithyroid drugs for less than 3 months. For both TCR sequencing and RNA sequencing, RNA was extracted from PBMCs in TRIzol. The diagnosis of Graves' disease followed American Thyroid Association guidelines. Patients were recruited from an endocrinology department in Xi'an, China. Each patient gave about 9.1 milliliters of peripheral blood, collected in an EDTA anticoagulant tube. Ficoll Paque Plus density gradient separation was used to isolate PBMCs, and no additional T cell sorting was done. An Agilent 2100 Bioanalyzer and agarose gel were used to assess RNA quality, and a NanoDrop 2000 was used to measure RNA concentration.

Comment on this clonotype: Its antigen remains unidentified. Qualities for individual bases were not recorded, and no much larger clone is one base off.

Library method: multiplex PCR. TCRdb lists the instrument as Illumina HiSeq 4000. To build TCR beta libraries, CDR3 regions were amplified by Arm-PCR using iRepertoire HTBI primers. Before sequencing, the PCR products went through gel purification. In the paper's pipeline: Across samples, 60 to 80 TRBV and over 11 TRBJ segments were identified and used for gene usage analysis of CDR3 amino acid clonotypes. COPE and FqMerger were used to merge the filtered high-quality paired reads into contigs. BLAST was used to align contigs to the IMGT TRBV, TRBD and TRBJ reference genes, and CDR3 was defined following IMGT. Clonotypes above 0.1% frequency were classified as highly expanded clones. Repertoire diversity was measured by Shannon entropy, and V-J evenness by the Gini coefficient. A clonotype was considered public if more than one individual shared it. The public reads were run again by TCRdb, first through fastp at Q25 and then through MiXCR, and only productive beta chains were kept. Rows with a matching CDR3 protein are joined into one entry that keeps the most common DNA and genes. The V and J calls here are based on TCRdb, not the publication. Recorded for this sample are roughly 400,000 distinct CDR3 sequences; 16% of them occurred a single time. Of the sample, 20% to 25% falls within the top ten clones.

This sample was also put to use in a study of T cells in Graves' hyperthyroidism and ophthalmopathy. As noted in the second study: Graves' hyperthyroidism was defined as stable when no progression to ophthalmopathy occurred over 18 months of follow-up. Hyperthyroidism patients were newly diagnosed, had a disease duration of under 2 months, and were aged 18 to 65 years. The study excluded patients with uncontrolled infections, other autoimmune diseases, pregnancy or lactation. Diagnoses were based on clinical symptoms, serum thyroxine and TRAb, thyroid ultrasound and orbital computed tomography. For the first round of RT-PCR on the TCR CDR3, the HTBI primer set was used together with the Qiagen OneStep RT-PCR kit. Most expanded thyroid clonotypes (frequency above 0.001) were also found in blood, which suggests that blood repertoires may mirror thyroid immune responses. In cross-validation, a model built on a 13 V-J signature told ophthalmopathy apart from stable hyperthyroidism with roughly 87% sensitivity and roughly 82% specificity, and in testing the same model reached 80%/75%. In validation, the model predicted progression to ophthalmopathy with 55% to 71% sensitivity and approximately 72% specificity, a median of 6.5 months before onset. TCR V-J signatures able to tell the groups apart were searched for in a discovery cohort of 100 patients, of whom roughly 42 had Graves' ophthalmopathy and 55 to 60 had stable Graves' hyperthyroidism. Prospective prediction of ophthalmopathy was tested in an independent validation cohort consisting of 18 hyperthyroidism patients and some 15 patients who later progressed to ophthalmopathy. For training and testing, the 80 to 100 patients in the discovery cohort were randomly divided in a 7:3 ratio. In six Graves' hyperthyroidism patients, the study also compared T-cell repertoires from thyroid tissue with T-cell repertoires from blood. After sampling, hyperthyroidism patients received methimazole starting at 30 mg daily, and ophthalmopathy patients received high-dose intravenous methylprednisolone. Libraries were constructed in a second round of multiplex PCR, after which size selection and purification were carried out. The libraries were sequenced on an Illumina HiSeq2000 using paired-end 100 bp reads. SOAPnuke was used to process the raw data, removing reads that contained adapters or uncalled bases, had a mean Phred below 15, or lacked an exact match to the constant primer or identifier. High-quality paired reads were merged with COPE v1.2.5, and unique nucleotide sequences were defined as clonotypes. Clonotypes were aligned to IMGT TRBV, TRBD and TRBJ reference segments using MiTCR v1.1. Analysis was restricted to V-J combinations with a frequency above 0.0001, which covered roughly 99% of repertoires. The TCS score was defined as the ratio of F50 (clonal expansion) to E x V (chaos), calculated using BLOSUM62-based TCRdist between CDR3 peptides within each V-J. Welch's t-statistics and random forest reduced fewer than 600 V-J features to about 13, which were used in a naive Bayes classifier (R e1071). Sample size was not statistically predetermined, and investigators were not blinded to group allocation. The paper describes TCR Vbeta CDR3 sequencing of 140 or so peripheral blood samples, made up of some 40 ophthalmopathy patients, over 70 hyperthyroidism patients and about 17 progressor patients.

This TCR derives from a woman aged 18-29 years with Graves disease. Donor details come from another sample of the same person, matched by shared clones. The chain employs TRBV6-1 and TRBJ1-5, with 9 middle bases fitting TRBD1. Sequencing was performed on peripheral blood mononuclear cells (PBMCs), taken at new diagnosis, from a patient treated with antithyroid drugs. The sequence in DNA is TGTGCCAGCAGCATTGACAGGGGGGGTCAGCCCCAGCATTTT. This encodes CASSIDRGGQPQHF.